A selection of T cell receptor beta chains follows, all from one sample in a study of blood T cells in healthy people across ages. A single record per CDR3 protein comes from TCRdb applying MiXCR to the 5' RACE reads. Of 800,000 to 950,000 distinct CDR3 sequences listed, 25% to 35% are singletons. Separately, the same data were catalogued under a study of T cells of mothers and their children.

The material sequenced was blood. All receptors come from a woman between 40 and 55 years old in good health. Both conserved end residues are part of each CDR3. The D gene is left open where the match is weak. A row's size may be missing; if present it is once, few, many or a size class.

V: TRBV20-1
size: many
D: TRBD2
J: TRBJ2-5
DNA: TGCAGTGCTAGGGACCCGGGACTAGTTCAAGAGACCCAGTACTTC
CDR3: CSARDPGLVQETQYF

V: TRBV7-9
size: few
D: -
J: TRBJ2-5
DNA: TGTGCCAGCAGCTTAACCATTGAGCAGTACTTC
CDR3: CASSLTIEQYF

V: TRBV28
size: few
D: TRBD1
J: TRBJ1-2
DNA: TGTGCCAGCAGTCCCCAGGACAGGGGGCTGATGCTAGATGGCTACACCTTC
CDR3: CASSPQDRGLMLDGYTF

V: TRBV20-1
size: -
D: -
J: TRBJ2-5
DNA: TGCAGTGCTAGAAGTAGTAGGCAGGGGGAGACCCAGTACTTC
CDR3: CSARSSRQGETQYF

V: TRBV5-1
size: -
D: -
J: TRBJ1-2
DNA: TGCGCCAGCAGCTTGGGGTTATGGCGGACAGAGGACTATGGCTACACCTTC
CDR3: CASSLGLWRTEDYGYTF

V: TRBV27
size: few
D: TRBD1
J: TRBJ1-1
DNA: TGTGCCAGCAGGCGCTCCCCGGACAGGCTACTTCAGAGGGCTGAAGCTTTCTTT
CDR3: CASRRSPDRLLQRAEAFF

V: TRBV6-5
size: many
D: TRBD1
J: TRBJ2-7
DNA: TGTGCCAGCAGCAGGGGACAGGGGATCACCTACGAGCAGTACTTC
CDR3: CASSRGQGITYEQYF

V: TRBV6-6
size: many
D: -
J: TRBJ2-6
DNA: TGTGCCAGCGTGGATTCGGGGGCCAACGTCCTGACTTTC
CDR3: CASVDSGANVLTF

V: TRBV2
size: many
D: TRBD1
J: TRBJ2-7
DNA: TGTGCCAGCAGACAGGGGGCGAGCGAGCAGTACTTC
CDR3: CASRQGASEQYF

V: TRBV27
size: many
D: -
J: TRBJ1-2
DNA: TGTGCCAGCAGTTTGAGTTGGTCTACAGGGTTCGGCAATGGCTACACCTTC
CDR3: CASSLSWSTGFGNGYTF

V: TRBV29-1
size: -
D: -
J: TRBJ2-5
DNA: TGCAGCGTTGTGGGGTTAGTTGGGTTTGGGGAGACCCAGTACTTC
CDR3: CSVVGLVGFGETQYF

V: TRBV25-1
size: many
D: TRBD1
J: TRBJ2-7
DNA: TGTGCCAGCAGTGGACAGGGCTCCTACGAGCAGTACTTC
CDR3: CASSGQGSYEQYF

V: TRBV29-1
size: -
D: -
J: TRBJ1-1
DNA: TGCAGCGTTGAACTCCCCAAACATTCGCCCCTCACGGCTTTCTTT
CDR3: CSVELPKHSPLTAFF

V: TRBV5-1
size: -
D: -
J: TRBJ1-2
DNA: TGCGCCAGCGGGCCAGAGACAAAACCGTTTAGCTACACCTTC
CDR3: CASGPETKPFSYTF

V: TRBV20-1
size: many
D: -
J: TRBJ1-2
DNA: TGCAGTGCCCCCCCTCGCGGAGGACTCTCCTATGGCTACACCTTC
CDR3: CSAPPRGGLSYGYTF

V: TRBV12-3/TRBV12-4
size: few
D: -
J: TRBJ1-5
DNA: TGTGCCAGCAGTTTAGGGACAGTTAGCAATCAGCCCCAGCATTTT
CDR3: CASSLGTVSNQPQHF

V: TRBV14
size: many
D: -
J: TRBJ2-1
DNA: TGTGCCAGCAGTGGACAACTAGGCTCCTACAATGAGCAGTTCTTC
CDR3: CASSGQLGSYNEQFF

V: TRBV5-4
size: few
D: TRBD1
J: TRBJ2-2
DNA: TGTGCCAGCAGCTTGCAGGCAGGGGGCCCCGGGGAGCTGTTTTTT
CDR3: CASSLQAGGPGELFF

V: TRBV27
size: many
D: TRBD1
J: TRBJ1-5
DNA: TGTGCCAGCAGTATAAGGACAGGTAACCAGCCCCAGCATTTT
CDR3: CASSIRTGNQPQHF

V: TRBV7-3
size: -
D: -
J: TRBJ2-5
DNA: TGTGCCAGCAGCTTAACTATCACAGAGACCCAGTACTTC
CDR3: CASSLTITETQYF

V: TRBV29-1
size: -
D: -
J: TRBJ2-7
DNA: TGCAGCGGGGGGGGCAGCTCCTACGAGCAGTACTTC
CDR3: CSGGGSSYEQYF

V: TRBV30
size: -
D: -
J: TRBJ2-1
DNA: TGTGCCGGAAGGACTCAATACAATGAGCAGTTCTTC
CDR3: CAGRTQYNEQFF

V: TRBV5-6
size: -
D: -
J: TRBJ2-1
DNA: TGTGCCAGCTGCCGAGAGGGGGTTTCTTACAATGAGCAGTTCTTC
CDR3: CASCREGVSYNEQFF

V: TRBV5-1
size: few
D: -
J: TRBJ2-4
DNA: TGCGCCAGCAGCCCGATTTCGGAAACCAAAAACATTCAGTACTTC
CDR3: CASSPISETKNIQYF

V: TRBV6-5
size: -
D: -
J: TRBJ1-4
DNA: TGTGCCAGCAGTTATGGGCCCGCAACTAATGAAAAACTGTTTTTT
CDR3: CASSYGPATNEKLFF

V: TRBV5-5
size: -
D: -
J: TRBJ1-3
DNA: TGTGCCAGCAGCTTGATGTCCTCTGGAAACACCATATATTTT
CDR3: CASSLMSSGNTIYF

V: TRBV7-2
size: few
D: -
J: TRBJ1-1
DNA: TGTGCCAGCAGCTTAGGGGTCGGGGTTCGCACTGAAGCTTTCTTT
CDR3: CASSLGVGVRTEAFF

V: TRBV29-1
size: -
D: -
J: TRBJ2-1
DNA: TGCAGCGTTCTGCCGTGGGGTGAGCAGTTCTTC
CDR3: CSVLPWGEQFF

V: TRBV3-1
size: -
D: TRBD1
J: TRBJ1-2
DNA: TGTGCCAGCAGCCAAGTGGGTCGGACAGGGGATGGCTACACCTTC
CDR3: CASSQVGRTGDGYTF

V: TRBV20-1
size: few
D: TRBD1
J: TRBJ1-5
DNA: TGCAGTGCCCGACAGGGGGTTCAGCCCCAGCATTTT
CDR3: CSARQGVQPQHF

V: TRBV20-1
size: few
D: -
J: TRBJ2-1
DNA: TGCAGTACTAGAATCTACCGGCCTCCCTCCTACAATGAGCAGTTCTTC
CDR3: CSTRIYRPPSYNEQFF

V: TRBV4-2
size: -
D: TRBD2
J: TRBJ2-1
DNA: TGTGCCAGCAGCCAAGATCGGGGGGGTGGTCGAAATGAGCAGTTCTTC
CDR3: CASSQDRGGGRNEQFF

V: TRBV6-2/TRBV6-3
size: -
D: -
J: TRBJ1-5
DNA: TGTGCCAGCAGTTCGGAGCCCATTAGCAATCAGCCCCAGCATTTT
CDR3: CASSSEPISNQPQHF

V: TRBV20-1
size: -
D: TRBD1
J: TRBJ1-1
DNA: TGCAGTGCTCAGCGGACAGGGGGGGACACTGAAGCTTTCTTT
CDR3: CSAQRTGGDTEAFF

V: TRBV29-1
size: -
D: TRBD1
J: TRBJ1-1
DNA: TGCCGCGTTGACGGGACAGGGAGGGGAGGCGTGAACACTGAAGCTTTCTTT
CDR3: CRVDGTGRGGVNTEAFF

V: TRBV9
size: -
D: -
J: TRBJ2-7
DNA: TGTGCCAGCAGCGTTGGAGTGGGGGTCTCCTACGAGCAGTACTTC
CDR3: CASSVGVGVSYEQYF

V: TRBV5-1
size: few
D: TRBD2
J: TRBJ2-1
DNA: TGCGCCAGCAGCTGGGGGGGGACTAGTAATAGTGAGCAGTTCTTC
CDR3: CASSWGGTSNSEQFF

V: TRBV6-2/TRBV6-3
size: -
D: -
J: TRBJ2-7
DNA: TGTGCCAGCACCGACAGCGCCTACGAGCAGTACTTC
CDR3: CASTDSAYEQYF

V: TRBV5-1
size: few
D: TRBD2
J: TRBJ2-1
DNA: TGCGCCAGCAGCTTGAGCGGCGGGGGGGTCCATGAGCAGTTCTTC
CDR3: CASSLSGGGVHEQFF

V: TRBV28
size: few
D: TRBD1
J: TRBJ1-2
DNA: TGTGCCAGCAGACCAGGACAGGGGGTCTATGGCTACACCTTC
CDR3: CASRPGQGVYGYTF

V: TRBV30
size: many
D: -
J: TRBJ2-1
DNA: TGTGCCTGGAGGTACGTGGCCTACAATGAGCAGTTCTTC
CDR3: CAWRYVAYNEQFF

V: TRBV7-2
size: -
D: TRBD1
J: TRBJ2-3
DNA: TGTGCCAGCAGCTCCGACAGGGTGCCAGATACGCAGTATTTT
CDR3: CASSSDRVPDTQYF

V: TRBV5-4
size: -
D: -
J: TRBJ2-4
DNA: TGTGCCAGCAGCTCCAGGGAGACCAAAAACATTCAGTACTTC
CDR3: CASSSRETKNIQYF

V: TRBV7-2
size: -
D: TRBD1
J: TRBJ2-7
DNA: TGTGCCAGCAGCAGCCCAACAGGGGGATCGAACGAGCAGTACTTC
CDR3: CASSSPTGGSNEQYF

V: TRBV7-9
size: -
D: -
J: TRBJ2-5
DNA: TGTGCCAGCAGCCTAGGGTTCTGGGAGACCCAGTACTTC
CDR3: CASSLGFWETQYF

V: TRBV6-1
size: -
D: -
J: TRBJ2-2
DNA: TGTGCCAGCAGTGAAAGTTTTGGGTCCGGGGAGCTGTTTTTT
CDR3: CASSESFGSGELFF

V: TRBV5-4
size: -
D: TRBD1
J: TRBJ2-7
DNA: TGTGCCAGCAGTACACCGACAGGGAGATACGAGCAGTACTTC
CDR3: CASSTPTGRYEQYF

V: TRBV4-3
size: -
D: TRBD1
J: TRBJ1-2
DNA: TGCGCCAGCAGCCAAGAAGGGACAGCTATCAACTATGGCTACACCTTC
CDR3: CASSQEGTAINYGYTF

V: TRBV18
size: -
D: -
J: TRBJ2-6
DNA: TGTGCCAGCTCACCGACGGGGGGACAACTCTTCGGGGCCAACGTCCTGACTTTC
CDR3: CASSPTGGQLFGANVLTF

V: TRBV12-3/TRBV12-4
size: -
D: -
J: TRBJ1-1
DNA: TGTGCCAGCAGTTTAGGTAGGGGCCTCATGAACACTGAAGCTTTCTTT
CDR3: CASSLGRGLMNTEAFF

V: TRBV5-1
size: -
D: -
J: TRBJ2-5
DNA: TGCGCCAGCAGCTTGGCCCCAGGGGCCTTACAAGAGACCCAGTACTTC
CDR3: CASSLAPGALQETQYF

V: TRBV27
size: many
D: -
J: TRBJ2-5
DNA: TGTGCCAGCAGTTTATCTACCCTGGGAGAGACCCAGTACTTC
CDR3: CASSLSTLGETQYF

V: TRBV28
size: -
D: -
J: TRBJ2-7
DNA: TGTGCCAGCAGTTTCCCCCCTGGACGGCCTTACTCCTACGAGCAGTACTTC
CDR3: CASSFPPGRPYSYEQYF

V: TRBV5-1
size: -
D: -
J: TRBJ1-6
DNA: TGCGCCAGCAGCCCGACGAACGGACCCCTCAATTCACCCCCCCACTTT
CDR3: CASSPTNGPLNSPPHF

V: TRBV10-3
size: many
D: -
J: TRBJ2-7
DNA: TGTGCCATCAGGACCTCCTACGAGCAGTACTTC
CDR3: CAIRTSYEQYF